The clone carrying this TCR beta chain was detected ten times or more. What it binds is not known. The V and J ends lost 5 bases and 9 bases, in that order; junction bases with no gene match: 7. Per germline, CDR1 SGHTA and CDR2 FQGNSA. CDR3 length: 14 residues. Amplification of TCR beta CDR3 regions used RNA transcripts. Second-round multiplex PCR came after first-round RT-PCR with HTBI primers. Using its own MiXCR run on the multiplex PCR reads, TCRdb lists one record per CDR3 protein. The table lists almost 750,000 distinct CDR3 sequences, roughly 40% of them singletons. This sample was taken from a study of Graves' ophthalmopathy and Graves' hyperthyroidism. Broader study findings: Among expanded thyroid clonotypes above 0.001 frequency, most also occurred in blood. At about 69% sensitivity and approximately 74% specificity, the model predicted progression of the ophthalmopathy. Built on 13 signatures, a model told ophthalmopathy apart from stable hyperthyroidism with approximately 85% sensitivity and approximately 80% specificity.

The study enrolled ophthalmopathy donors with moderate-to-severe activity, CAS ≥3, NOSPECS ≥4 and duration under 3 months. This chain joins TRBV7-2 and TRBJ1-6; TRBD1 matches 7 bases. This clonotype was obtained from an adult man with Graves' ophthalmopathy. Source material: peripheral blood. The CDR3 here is CASSLDRRGSPLHF. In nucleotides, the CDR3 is TGTGCCAGCAGCCTGGACAGGAGGGGTTCACCCCTCCACTTT.